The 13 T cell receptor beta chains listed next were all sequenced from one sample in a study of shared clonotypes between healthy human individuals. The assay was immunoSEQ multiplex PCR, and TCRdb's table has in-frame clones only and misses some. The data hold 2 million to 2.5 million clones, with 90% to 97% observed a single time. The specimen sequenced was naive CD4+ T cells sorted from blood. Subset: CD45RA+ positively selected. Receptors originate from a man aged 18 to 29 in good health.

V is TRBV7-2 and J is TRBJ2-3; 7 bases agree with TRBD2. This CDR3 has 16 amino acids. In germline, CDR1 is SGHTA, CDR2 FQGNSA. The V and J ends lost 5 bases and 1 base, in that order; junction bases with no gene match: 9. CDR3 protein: CASSPSGGWGTDTQYF. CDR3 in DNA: TGTGCCAGCAGCCCCTCGGGGGGTTGGGGCACAGATACGCAGTATTTT.

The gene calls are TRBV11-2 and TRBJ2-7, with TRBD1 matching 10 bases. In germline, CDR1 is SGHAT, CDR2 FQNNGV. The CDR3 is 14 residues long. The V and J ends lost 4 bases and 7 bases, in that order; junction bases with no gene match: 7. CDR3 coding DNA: TGTGCCAGCAGCTCCGGGACAGGGGTAGGTGAGCAGTACTTC. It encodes CASSSGTGVGEQYF. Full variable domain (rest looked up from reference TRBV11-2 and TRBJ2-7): EAGVAQSPRYKIIEKRQSVAFWCNPISGHATLYWYQQILGQGPKLLIQFQNNGVVDDSQLPKDRFSAERLKGVDSTLKIQPAKLEDSAVYLCASSSGTGVGEQYFGPGTRLTVT.

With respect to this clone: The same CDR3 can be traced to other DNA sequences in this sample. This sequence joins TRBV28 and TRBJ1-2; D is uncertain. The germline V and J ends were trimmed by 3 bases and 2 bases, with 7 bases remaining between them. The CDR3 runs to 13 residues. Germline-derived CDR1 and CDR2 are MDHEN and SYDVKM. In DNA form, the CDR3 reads TGTGCCAGCAGTTTTACGGCGAACTATGGCTACACCTTC. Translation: CASSFTANYGYTF.

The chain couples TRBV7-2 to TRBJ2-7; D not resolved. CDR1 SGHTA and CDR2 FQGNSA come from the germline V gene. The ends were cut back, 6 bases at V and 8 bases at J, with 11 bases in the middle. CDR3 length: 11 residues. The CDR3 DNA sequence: TGTGCCAGCAGTCTTAGCTCCAAGCAGTACTTC. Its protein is CASSLSSKQYF.

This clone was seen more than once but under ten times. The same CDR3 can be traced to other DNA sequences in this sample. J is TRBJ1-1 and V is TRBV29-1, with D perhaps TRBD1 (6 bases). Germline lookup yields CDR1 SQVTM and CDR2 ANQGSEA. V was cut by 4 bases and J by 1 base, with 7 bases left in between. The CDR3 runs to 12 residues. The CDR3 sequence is CSVVRGNTEAFF. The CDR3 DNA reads TGCAGCGTTGTCAGGGGGAACACTGAAGCTTTCTTT.

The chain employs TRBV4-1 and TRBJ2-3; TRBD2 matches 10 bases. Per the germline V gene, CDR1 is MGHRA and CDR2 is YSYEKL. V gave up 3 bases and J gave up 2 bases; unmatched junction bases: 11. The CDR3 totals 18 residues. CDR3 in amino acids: CASSQGPFLAGVTDTQYF. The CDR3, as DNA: TGCGCCAGCAGCCAGGGACCGTTCCTAGCGGGGGTCACAGATACGCAGTATTTT.

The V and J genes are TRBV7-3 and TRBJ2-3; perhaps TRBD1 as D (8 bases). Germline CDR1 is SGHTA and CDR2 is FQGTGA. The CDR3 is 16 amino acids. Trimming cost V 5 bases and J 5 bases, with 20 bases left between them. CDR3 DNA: TGTGCCAGCAGCAAACAGGGGGGGACCCCAGGAGATACGCAGTATTTT. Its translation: CASSKQGGTPGDTQYF.

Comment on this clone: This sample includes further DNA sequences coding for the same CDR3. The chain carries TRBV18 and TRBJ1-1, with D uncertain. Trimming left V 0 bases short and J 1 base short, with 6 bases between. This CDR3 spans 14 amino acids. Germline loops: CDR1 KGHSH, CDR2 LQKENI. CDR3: CASSPPIGNTEAFF. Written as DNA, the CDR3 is TGTGCCAGCTCACCACCGATCGGGAACACTGAAGCTTTCTTT.

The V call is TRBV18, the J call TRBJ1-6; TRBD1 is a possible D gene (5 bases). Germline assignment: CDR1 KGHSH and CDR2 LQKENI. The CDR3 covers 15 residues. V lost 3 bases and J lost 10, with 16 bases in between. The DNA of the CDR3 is TGTGCCAGCTCACCGACCGCCCAGGGCCAATCACCCCTCCACTTT. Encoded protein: CASSPTAQGQSPLHF.

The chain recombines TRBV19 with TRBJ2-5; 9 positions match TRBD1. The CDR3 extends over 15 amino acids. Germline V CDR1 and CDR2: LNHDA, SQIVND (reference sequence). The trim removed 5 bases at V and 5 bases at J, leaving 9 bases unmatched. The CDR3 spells CASSLRDRAGETQYF. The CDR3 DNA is TGTGCCAGTAGTCTCCGGGACAGGGCCGGGGAGACCCAGTACTTC.

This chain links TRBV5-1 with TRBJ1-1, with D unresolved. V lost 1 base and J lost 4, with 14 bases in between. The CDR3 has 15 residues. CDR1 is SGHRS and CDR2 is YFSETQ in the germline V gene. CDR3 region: CASSLSGNDGTEAFF. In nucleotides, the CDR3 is TGCGCCAGCAGCTTGTCTGGGAACGATGGCACTGAAGCTTTCTTT.

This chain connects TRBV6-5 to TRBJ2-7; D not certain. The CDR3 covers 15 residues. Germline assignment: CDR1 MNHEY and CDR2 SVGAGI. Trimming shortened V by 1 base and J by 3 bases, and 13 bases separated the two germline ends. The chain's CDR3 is CASSYLRTASYEQYF. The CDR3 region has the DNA TGTGCCAGCAGTTACTTGAGGACGGCCAGCTACGAGCAGTACTTC.

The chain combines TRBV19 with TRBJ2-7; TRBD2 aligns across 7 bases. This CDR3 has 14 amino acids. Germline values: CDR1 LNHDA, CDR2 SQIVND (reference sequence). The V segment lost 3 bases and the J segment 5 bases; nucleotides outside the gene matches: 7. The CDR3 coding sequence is TGTGCCAGTAGTATCCCCGGGGGGATGAACGAGCAGTACTTC. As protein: CASSIPGGMNEQYF.